This TCR beta chain was profiled in a study of T-cell reconstitution after alpha-beta-depleted transplantation in children. As concerns this clonotype: Its cognate antigen is unknown.

Study findings and constraints: Reportedly, roughly two months post-transplant, alpha-beta T cells arose from several hundred expanded graft clones. At one year after transplant, newly produced T cells mostly accounted for T-cell counts and diversity. The high TCRbeta diversity at day 60 in some patients came from surviving recipient T cells and thymic progenitors.

This CDR3 has 16 amino acids. Germline V gene data show CDR1 as SGHRS and CDR2 as YFSETQ. V lost 0 bases to trimming and J lost 0 bases, with 10 bases between them. Unique molecular identifiers were used to barcode this TCRbeta library. TCRdb processed the PCR reads anew with MiXCR; each CDR3 protein has one entry. Here the sample spans approximately 300,000 distinct CDR3 sequences, 6.5% to 9% being singletons. This TCR derives from a female patient between 2 and 10 years old who had a stem cell transplant for Fanconi anemia, so the T cells may come from the graft donor. The chain combines TRBV5-1 with TRBJ1-3; D gene uncertain. The source material was peripheral blood, sampled 360 days after TCRalphabeta/CD19-depleted stem cell transplant. The CDR3 DNA is TGCGCCAGCAGCTTGGCCGGACGGACCTCTGGAAACACCATATATTTT. This sequence encodes CASSLAGRTSGNTIYF.